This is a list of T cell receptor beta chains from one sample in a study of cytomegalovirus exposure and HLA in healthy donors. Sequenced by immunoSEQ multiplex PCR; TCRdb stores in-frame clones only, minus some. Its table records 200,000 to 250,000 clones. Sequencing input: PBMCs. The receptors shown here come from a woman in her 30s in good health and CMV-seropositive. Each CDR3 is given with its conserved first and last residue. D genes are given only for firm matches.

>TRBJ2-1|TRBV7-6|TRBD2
TGTGCCAGCAGCTTGGACTTTAGCGGGTCCTACAATGAGCAGTTCTTC
CASSLDFSGSYNEQFF
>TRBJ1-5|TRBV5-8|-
TGTGCCAGCAGCTTGACCGCTTCGACAGATAGCAATCAGCCCCAGCATTTT
CASSLTASTDSNQPQHF
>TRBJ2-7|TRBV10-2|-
TGCGCCAGCAGTGTACCCCCCGGGGGACCCTACGAGCAGTACTTC
CASSVPPGGPYEQYF
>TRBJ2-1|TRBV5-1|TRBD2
TGCGCCAGCAGCAAGACTAGCGGGAGTTACAATGAGCAGTTCTTC
CASSKTSGSYNEQFF
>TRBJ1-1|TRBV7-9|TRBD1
TGTGCCAGCAGATCGGGACAGGCTGAAGCTTTCTTT
CASRSGQAEAFF
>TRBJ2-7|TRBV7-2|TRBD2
TGTGCCAGCAGCTTTCCTGACGGGACTAGCGGGAGTCGGGCCTACGAGCAGTACTTC
CASSFPDGTSGSRAYEQYF
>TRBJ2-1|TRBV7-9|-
TGTGCCAGCAGTCCTAGCGAGGCGGCGTCCTACAATGAGCAGTTCTTC
CASSPSEAASYNEQFF
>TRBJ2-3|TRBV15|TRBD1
TGTGCCACCAGCAGAGAGGGGCCCAGGGGGCTTGGCACAGATACGCAGTATTTT
CATSREGPRGLGTDTQYF
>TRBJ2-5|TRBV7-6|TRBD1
TGTGCCAGCAGTTTAGACAGGGCACGAGAGACCCAGTACTTC
CASSLDRARETQYF
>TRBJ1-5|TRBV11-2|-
TGTGCCAGCAGCTTAGTAGGGGATCAGCCCCAGCATTTT
CASSLVGDQPQHF
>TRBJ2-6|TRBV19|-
TGTGCCAGTAGCCTAGCCGTCTCTGGGGCCAACGTCCTGACTTTC
CASSLAVSGANVLTF
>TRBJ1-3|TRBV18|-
TGTGCCAGCTCACCGCGGGGGCCGAACTCTGGAAACACCATATATTTT
CASSPRGPNSGNTIYF
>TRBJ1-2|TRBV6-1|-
TGTGCCAGCAGTGAACTTTGGACAGATAACTATGGCTACACCTTC
CASSELWTDNYGYTF
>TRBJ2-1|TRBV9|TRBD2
TGTGCCAGCAAAGGGACTAGCGGGGCCTACAATGAGCAGTTCTTC
CASKGTSGAYNEQFF
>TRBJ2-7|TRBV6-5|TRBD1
TGTGCCAGCAGCCGATCGGGACAGGGAACTTGGCAGTACTTC
CASSRSGQGTWQYF
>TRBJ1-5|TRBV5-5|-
TGTGCCAGCAGCTTGGAAGGTCCAGGGCGCAATCAGCCCCAGCATTTT
CASSLEGPGRNQPQHF
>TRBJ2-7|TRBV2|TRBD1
TGTGCCAGCAGTCGACAGGGGGCGCCGGGTCACGAGCAGTACTTC
CASSRQGAPGHEQYF
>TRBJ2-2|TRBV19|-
TGTGCCAGTAGGCGCCAGGGAATGGGCACCGGGGAGCTGTTTTTT
CASRRQGMGTGELFF
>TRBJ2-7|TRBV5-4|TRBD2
TGTGCCAGCAGCATAGGGACTAGCGGGGGGTACGAGCAGTACTTC
CASSIGTSGGYEQYF
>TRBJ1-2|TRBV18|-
TGTGCCAGCTCACCAACAGATAACTATGGCTACACCTTC
CASSPTDNYGYTF
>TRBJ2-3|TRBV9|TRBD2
TGTGCCAGCAGCGTAGGTACTAGCGGAGATACGCAGTATTTT
CASSVGTSGDTQYF
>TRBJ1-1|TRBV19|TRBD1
TGTGCCAGTAGTTTTGGACAGGGAATTGACACTGAAGCTTTCTTT
CASSFGQGIDTEAFF
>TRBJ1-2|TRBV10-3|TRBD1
TGTGCCATCAGTGAGCCCGGACAGGGGAGGGTAGCTAACTATGGCTACACCTTC
CAISEPGQGRVANYGYTF
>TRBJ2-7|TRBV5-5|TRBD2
TGTGCCAGCAGCTTTGGGCTAGCGGGGACGAGCTCCTACGAGCAGTACTTC
CASSFGLAGTSSYEQYF
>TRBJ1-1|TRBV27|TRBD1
TGTGCCAGCAGACCCGGGACAGGCCCCTCAGAAGCTTTCTTT
CASRPGTGPSEAFF
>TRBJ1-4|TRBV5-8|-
TGTGCCAGCAGCTTCAGCGTCCAGAGTACTAATGAAAAACTGTTTTTT
CASSFSVQSTNEKLFF
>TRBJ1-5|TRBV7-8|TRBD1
TGTGCCAGCAGCTTTAACCGGGACAGGGCGTCCAATCAGCCCCAGCATTTT
CASSFNRDRASNQPQHF
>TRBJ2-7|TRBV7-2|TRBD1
TGTGCCAGCAGGCAGTCAGGGGGCATTTACGAGCAGTACTTC
CASRQSGGIYEQYF
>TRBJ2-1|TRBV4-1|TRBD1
TGCGCCAGCAGCCAAGAGTTCACCGGGACAGGGGGCTTTGAGCAGTTCTTC
CASSQEFTGTGGFEQFF
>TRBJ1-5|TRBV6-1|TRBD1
TGTGCCAGCACGTCCGGGACAGGGGGCAATCAGCCCCAGCATTTT
CASTSGTGGNQPQHF
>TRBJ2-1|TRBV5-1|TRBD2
TGCGCCAGCAGCTGGGACTACCATGAGCAGTTCTTC
CASSWDYHEQFF
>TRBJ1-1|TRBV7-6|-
TGTGCCAGCAGCTTAGCCATGAACACTGAAGCTTTCTTT
CASSLAMNTEAFF
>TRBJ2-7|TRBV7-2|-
TGTGCCAGCAGCTTGACTAACCTCCTACAGGGATACGAGCAGTACTTC
CASSLTNLLQGYEQYF
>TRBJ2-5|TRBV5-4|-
TGTGCCAGCAGCTTGAATGGCGGACATCAAGAGACCCAGTACTTC
CASSLNGGHQETQYF
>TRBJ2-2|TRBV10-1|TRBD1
TGCGCCAGCCGGAGACAGGGCGGCGGGGAGCTGTTTTTT
CASRRQGGGELFF
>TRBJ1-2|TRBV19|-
TGTGCCAGTAGTATCGACAGGTACTATGGCTACACCTTC
CASSIDRYYGYTF
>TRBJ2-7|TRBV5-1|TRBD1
TGCGCCACCAAGAGGGACAGGGGCTACGAGCAGTACTTC
CATKRDRGYEQYF
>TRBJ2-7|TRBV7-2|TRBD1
TGTGCCAGCAGCTGGGGACAGGGTGCTTCCTACGAGCAGTACTTC
CASSWGQGASYEQYF
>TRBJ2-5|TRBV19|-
TGTGCCAGTAAGGGGGAGGGGACCAGCATAGGGACCCAGTACTTC
CASKGEGTSIGTQYF
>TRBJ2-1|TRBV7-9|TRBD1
TGTGCCAGCAGCTTTCGACAGGGGGGCTTAGATGAGCAGTTCTTC
CASSFRQGGLDEQFF
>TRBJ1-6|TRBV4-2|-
TGTGCCAGCAGCCAAGATAGTCCCACAGATTCACCCCTCCACTTT
CASSQDSPTDSPLHF
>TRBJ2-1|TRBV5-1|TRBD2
TGCGCCAGCAGCTTGGAGTCTAGCGGGGGTGATGAGCAGTTCTTC
CASSLESSGGDEQFF
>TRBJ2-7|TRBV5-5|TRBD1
TGTGCCAGCAGCCCGAGGACAGGGGGCGGGGAGCAGTACTTC
CASSPRTGGGEQYF
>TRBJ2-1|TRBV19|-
TGTGCCAGTAGCGTGAGCAATGAGCAGTTCTTC
CASSVSNEQFF
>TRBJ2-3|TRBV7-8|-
TGTGCCAGCAGGATGACTAGTTGGATTAAAGATACGCAGTATTTT
CASRMTSWIKDTQYF
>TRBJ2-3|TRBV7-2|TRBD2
TGTGCCAGCAGCTTAGGGCTAGCGGGAGGGCCGGTTGGTACGCAGTATTTT
CASSLGLAGGPVGTQYF
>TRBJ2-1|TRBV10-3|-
TGTGCCATCAGTGCGAGGACAGAGTCCTACAATGAGCAGTTCTTC
CAISARTESYNEQFF
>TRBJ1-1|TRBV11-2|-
TGTGCCAGCAGCTGGAGGGGCTCGTGGGAGAACACTGAAGCTTTCTTT
CASSWRGSWENTEAFF
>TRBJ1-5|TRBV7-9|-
TGTGCCAGCAGCTTAAAAGAGGTCAGAATCAATCAGCCCCAGCATTTT
CASSLKEVRINQPQHF
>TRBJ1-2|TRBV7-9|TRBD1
TGTGCCAGCAGCTCCCAGGACAGGGGTATTTATGGCTACACCTTC
CASSSQDRGIYGYTF
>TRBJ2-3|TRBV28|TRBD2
TGTGCCAGCAGTTGGCTACTAGCGGGAGGAGCAGATACGCAGTATTTT
CASSWLLAGGADTQYF
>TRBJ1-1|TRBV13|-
TGTGCCAGCAGCTTGTTTCATTATAACGGTATGAACACTGAAGCTTTCTTT
CASSLFHYNGMNTEAFF
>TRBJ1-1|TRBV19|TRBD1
TGTGCCAGTAGTATTTATGGGACAGGGGCTGAAGCTTTCTTT
CASSIYGTGAEAFF
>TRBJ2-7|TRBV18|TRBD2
TGTGCCAGCTCACCATCGGGACTAGCGGGGGAAAACGAGCAGTACTTC
CASSPSGLAGENEQYF
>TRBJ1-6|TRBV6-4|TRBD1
TGTGCCAGCAGTCACAGGGGGGGCGAATCACCCCTCCACTTT
CASSHRGGESPLHF
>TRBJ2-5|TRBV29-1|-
TGCAGCTTGGTCCCCTCGGACAGACAAGAGACCCAGTACTTC
CSLVPSDRQETQYF